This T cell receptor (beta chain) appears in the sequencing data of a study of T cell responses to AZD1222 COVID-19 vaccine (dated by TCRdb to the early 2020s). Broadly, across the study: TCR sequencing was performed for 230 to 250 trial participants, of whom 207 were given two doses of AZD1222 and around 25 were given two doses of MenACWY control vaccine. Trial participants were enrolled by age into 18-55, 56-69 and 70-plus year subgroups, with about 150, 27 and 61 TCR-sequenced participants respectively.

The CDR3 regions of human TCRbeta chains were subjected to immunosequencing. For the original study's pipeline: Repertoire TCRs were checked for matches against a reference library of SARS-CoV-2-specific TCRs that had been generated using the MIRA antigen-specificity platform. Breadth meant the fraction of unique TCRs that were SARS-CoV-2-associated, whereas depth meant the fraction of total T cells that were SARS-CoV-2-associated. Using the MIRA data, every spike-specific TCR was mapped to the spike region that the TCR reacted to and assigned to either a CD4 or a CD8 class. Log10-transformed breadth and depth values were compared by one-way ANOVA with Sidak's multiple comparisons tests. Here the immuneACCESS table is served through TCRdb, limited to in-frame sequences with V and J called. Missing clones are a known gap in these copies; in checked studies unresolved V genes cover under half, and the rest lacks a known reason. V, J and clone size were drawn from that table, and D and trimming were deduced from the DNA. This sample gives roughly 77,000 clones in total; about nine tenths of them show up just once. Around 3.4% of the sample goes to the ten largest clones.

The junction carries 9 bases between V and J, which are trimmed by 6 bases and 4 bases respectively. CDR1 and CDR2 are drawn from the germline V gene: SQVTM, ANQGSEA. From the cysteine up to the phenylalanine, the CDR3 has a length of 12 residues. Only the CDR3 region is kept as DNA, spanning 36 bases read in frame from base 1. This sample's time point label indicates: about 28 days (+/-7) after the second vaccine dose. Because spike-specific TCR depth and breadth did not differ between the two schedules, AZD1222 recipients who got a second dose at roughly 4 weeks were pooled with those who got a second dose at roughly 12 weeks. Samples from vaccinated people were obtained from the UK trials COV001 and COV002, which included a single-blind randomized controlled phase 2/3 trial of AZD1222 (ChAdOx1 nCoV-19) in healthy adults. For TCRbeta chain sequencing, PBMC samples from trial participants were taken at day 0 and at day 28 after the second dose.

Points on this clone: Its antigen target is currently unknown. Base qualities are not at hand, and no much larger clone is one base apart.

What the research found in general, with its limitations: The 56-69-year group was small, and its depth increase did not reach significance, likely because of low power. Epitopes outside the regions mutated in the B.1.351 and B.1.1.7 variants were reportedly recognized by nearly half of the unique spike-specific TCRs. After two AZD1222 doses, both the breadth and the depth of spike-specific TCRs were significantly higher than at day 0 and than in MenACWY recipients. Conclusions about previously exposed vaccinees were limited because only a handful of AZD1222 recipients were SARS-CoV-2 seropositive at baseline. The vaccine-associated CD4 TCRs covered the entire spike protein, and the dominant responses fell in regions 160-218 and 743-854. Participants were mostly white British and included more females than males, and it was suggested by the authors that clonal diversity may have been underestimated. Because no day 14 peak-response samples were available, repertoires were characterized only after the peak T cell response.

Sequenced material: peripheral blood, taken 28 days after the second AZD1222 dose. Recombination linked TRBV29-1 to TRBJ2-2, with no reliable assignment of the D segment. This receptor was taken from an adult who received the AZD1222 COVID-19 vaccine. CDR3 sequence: CSVEYFTGELFF. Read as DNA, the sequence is TGCAGCGTGGAATACTTCACCGGGGAGCTGTTTTTT.